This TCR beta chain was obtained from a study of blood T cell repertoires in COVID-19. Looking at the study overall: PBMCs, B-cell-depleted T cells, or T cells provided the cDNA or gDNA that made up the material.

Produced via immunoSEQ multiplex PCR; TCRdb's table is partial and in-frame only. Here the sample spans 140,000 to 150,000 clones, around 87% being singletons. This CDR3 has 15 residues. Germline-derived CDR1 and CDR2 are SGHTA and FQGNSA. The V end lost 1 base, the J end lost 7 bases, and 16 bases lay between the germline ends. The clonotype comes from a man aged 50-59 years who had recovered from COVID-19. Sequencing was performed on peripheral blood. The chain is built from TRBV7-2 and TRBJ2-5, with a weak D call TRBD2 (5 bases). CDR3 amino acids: CASSLGSGVIGTQYF. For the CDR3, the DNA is TGTGCCAGCAGCTTAGGATCCGGGGTTATCGGGACCCAGTACTTC.